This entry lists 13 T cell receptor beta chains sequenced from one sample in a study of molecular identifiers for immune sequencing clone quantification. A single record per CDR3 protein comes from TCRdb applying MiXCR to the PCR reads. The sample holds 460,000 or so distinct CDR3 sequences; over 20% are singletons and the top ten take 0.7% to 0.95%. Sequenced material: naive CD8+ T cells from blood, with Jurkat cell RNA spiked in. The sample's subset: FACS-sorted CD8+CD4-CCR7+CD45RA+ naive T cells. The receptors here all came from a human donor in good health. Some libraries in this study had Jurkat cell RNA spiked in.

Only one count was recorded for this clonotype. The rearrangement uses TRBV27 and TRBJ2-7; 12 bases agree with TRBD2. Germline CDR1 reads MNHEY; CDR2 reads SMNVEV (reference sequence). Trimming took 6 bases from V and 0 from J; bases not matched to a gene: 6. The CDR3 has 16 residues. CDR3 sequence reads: CASRRLAGAISYEQYF. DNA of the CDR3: TGTGCCAGCAGAAGACTAGCGGGAGCCATCTCCTACGAGCAGTACTTC.

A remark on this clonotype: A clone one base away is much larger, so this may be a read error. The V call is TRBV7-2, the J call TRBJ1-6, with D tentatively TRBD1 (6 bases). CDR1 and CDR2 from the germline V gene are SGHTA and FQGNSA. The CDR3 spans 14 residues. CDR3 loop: CASSRSGANSPHHF. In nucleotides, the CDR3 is TGTGCCAGCAGCCGCTCGGGGGCTAATTCACCCCACCACTTT.

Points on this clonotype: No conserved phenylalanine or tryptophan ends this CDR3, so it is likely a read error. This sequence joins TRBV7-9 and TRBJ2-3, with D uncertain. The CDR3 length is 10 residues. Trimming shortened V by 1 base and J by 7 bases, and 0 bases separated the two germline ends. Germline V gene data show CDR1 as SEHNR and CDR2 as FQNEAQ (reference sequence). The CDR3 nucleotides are TGTGCCAGCAGCTTAGATACGCAGTATTCT. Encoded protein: CASSLDTQYS.

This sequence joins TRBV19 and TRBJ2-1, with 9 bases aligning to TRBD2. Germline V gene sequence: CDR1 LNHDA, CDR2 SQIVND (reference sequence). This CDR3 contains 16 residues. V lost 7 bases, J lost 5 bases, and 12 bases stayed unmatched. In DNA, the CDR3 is TGTGCCAGTACGGTTTCGACTAGCGGCCTCCACAATGAGCAGTTCTTC. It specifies CASTVSTSGLHNEQFF.

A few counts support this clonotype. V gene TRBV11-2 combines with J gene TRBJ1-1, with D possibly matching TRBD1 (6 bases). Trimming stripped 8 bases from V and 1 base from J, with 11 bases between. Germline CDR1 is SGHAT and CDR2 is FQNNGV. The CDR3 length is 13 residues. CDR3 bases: TGTGCCAGCGGGAGACAGGAGAACACTGAAGCTTTCTTT. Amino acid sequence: CASGRQENTEAFF.

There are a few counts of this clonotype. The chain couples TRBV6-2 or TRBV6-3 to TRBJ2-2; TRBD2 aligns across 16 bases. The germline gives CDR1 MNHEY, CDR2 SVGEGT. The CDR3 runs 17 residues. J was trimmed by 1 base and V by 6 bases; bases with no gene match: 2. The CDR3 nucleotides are TGTGCCAGCAGCGGGACTAGCGGGAGGGGGAACACCGGGGAGCTGTTTTTT. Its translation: CASSGTSGRGNTGELFF.

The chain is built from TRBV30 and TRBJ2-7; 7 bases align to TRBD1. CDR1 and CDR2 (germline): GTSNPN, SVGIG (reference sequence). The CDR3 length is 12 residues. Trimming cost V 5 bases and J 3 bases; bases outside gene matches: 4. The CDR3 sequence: CAWAPGGYEQYF. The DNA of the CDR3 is TGTGCCTGGGCACCAGGGGGCTACGAGCAGTACTTC.

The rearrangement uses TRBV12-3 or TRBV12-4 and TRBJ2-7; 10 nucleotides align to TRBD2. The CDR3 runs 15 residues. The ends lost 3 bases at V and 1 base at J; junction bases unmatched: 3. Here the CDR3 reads CASSLPSGGSYEQYF. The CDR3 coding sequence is TGTGCCAGCAGTTTGCCTAGCGGGGGATCCTACGAGCAGTACTTC.

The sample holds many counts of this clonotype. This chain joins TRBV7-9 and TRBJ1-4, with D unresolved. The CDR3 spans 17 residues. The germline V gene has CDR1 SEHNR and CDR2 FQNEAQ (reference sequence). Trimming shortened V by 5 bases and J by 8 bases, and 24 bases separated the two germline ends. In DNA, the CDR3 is TGTGCCAGCAGCCCACCCCGCGGGTCCCCGGGAACAGAAAAACTGTTTTTT. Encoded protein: CASSPPRGSPGTEKLFF. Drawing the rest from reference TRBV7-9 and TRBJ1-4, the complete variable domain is DTGVSQNPRHKITKRGQNVTFRCDPISEHNRLYWYRQTLGQGPEFLTYFQNEAQLEKSRLLSDRFSAERPKGSFSTLEIQRTEQGDSAMYLCASSPPRGSPGTEKLFFGSGTQLSVL.

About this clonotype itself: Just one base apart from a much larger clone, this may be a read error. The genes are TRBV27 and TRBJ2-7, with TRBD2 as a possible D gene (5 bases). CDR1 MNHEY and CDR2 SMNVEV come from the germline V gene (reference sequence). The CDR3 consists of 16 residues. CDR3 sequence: CASSSAGRRVPYEQCF. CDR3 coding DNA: TGTGCCAGCAGTTCGGCCGGTAGGCGGGTTCCCTACGAGCAGTGCTTC.

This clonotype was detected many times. CDR3 region: CASSPQWGDYEQYF. The CDR3 nucleotides are TGTGCCAGCAGTCCACAGTGGGGGGACTACGAGCAGTACTTC. V usage is TRBV28 and J usage is TRBJ2-7, with D possibly being TRBD2 (6 bases). The V gene lost 5 bases and the J gene lost 3 bases, with 14 bases spanning the gap. The germline V gene encodes CDR1 MDHEN and CDR2 SYDVKM. This CDR3 has 14 amino acids.

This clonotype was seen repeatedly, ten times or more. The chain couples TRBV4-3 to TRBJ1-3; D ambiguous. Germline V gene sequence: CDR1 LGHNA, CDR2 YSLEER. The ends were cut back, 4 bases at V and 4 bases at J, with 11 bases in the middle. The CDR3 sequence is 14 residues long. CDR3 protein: CASSPSGGGNTIYF. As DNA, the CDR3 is TGCGCCAGCAGCCCTAGTGGAGGAGGAAACACCATATATTTT.

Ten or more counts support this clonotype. The CDR3 sequence: CASKVATEETQYF. Written as DNA, the CDR3 is TGTGCCAGCAAGGTGGCCACCGAAGAGACCCAGTACTTC. The genes are TRBV5-4 and TRBJ2-5; D uncertain. CDR1 is SGHNT and CDR2 is YYREEE in the germline V gene (reference sequence). This CDR3 is 13 amino acids long. The germline V and J ends were trimmed by 6 bases and 3 bases, with 12 bases remaining between them.